The 5 T cell receptor beta chains below come from one sample, sequenced in a study of technical replicates of blood from several donors. The repertoire was sequenced with immunoSEQ multiplex PCR; TCRdb's copy has only in-frame clones and lacks some. Of roughly 70,000 clones in the sample, about 97% were seen once. The sequencing sample was made of T cells isolated from PBMCs. The source is a human donor in good health.

This chain connects TRBV10-2 to TRBJ2-7; tentatively, D is TRBD1 (5 bases). V gave up 7 bases and J gave up 5 bases, with 12 bases separating them. This CDR3 has 12 amino acids. The germline CDR1 and CDR2 sequences are WSHSY and SAAADI. CDR3 in amino acids: CASKAGLHEQYF. DNA for the CDR3: TGCGCCAGCAAGGCAGGGCTACACGAGCAGTACTTC.

The gene calls are TRBV10-3 and TRBJ1-1; 9 bases are a match to TRBD1. From germline, CDR1 is ENHRY and CDR2 SYGVKD. The CDR3 sequence is 17 residues long. V lost 4 bases, J lost 6 bases, and 15 bases stayed unmatched. CDR3 nucleotides: TGTGCCATCAGTGTTAAGAGGGACAGGGTCAGGTTTTCTGAAGCTTTCTTT. It specifies CAISVKRDRVRFSEAFF.

The DNA of the CDR3 is TGCAGTGCTAGTCCTGATGAAAAACTGTTTTTT. As protein: CSASPDEKLFF. The rearrangement joins TRBV20-1 to TRBJ1-4; D gene unclear. This CDR3 region has 11 residues. V was shortened by 3 bases and J by 6 bases, with 5 bases between the two germline ends. The germline CDR1 and CDR2 sequences are DFQATT and SNEGSKA (reference sequence).

The chain employs TRBV5-1 and TRBJ2-5; tentative D call: TRBD1 (5 bases). Per germline, CDR1 SGHRS and CDR2 YFSETQ. Between the trimmed V and J ends, which lost 5 bases and 0 bases, there was a span of 20 bases. This CDR3 has 17 residues. The CDR3 is CASSPHSPGSYQETQYF. For the CDR3, the DNA is TGCGCCAGCAGTCCACATAGTCCAGGGTCGTACCAAGAGACCCAGTACTTC.

The genes are TRBV29-1 and TRBJ1-5; TRBD1 agrees at 10 bases. The CDR3 runs 13 residues. J gave up 7 bases and V 6 bases, and 6 bases lay outside the gene matches. In germline, CDR1 is SQVTM, CDR2 ANQGSEA. The CDR3 coding sequence is TGCAGCGTCCGGGACAGGGGAGGACAGCCCCAGCATTTT. Protein: CSVRDRGGQPQHF. Full variable domain (remainder filled in from reference TRBV29-1 and TRBJ1-5): SAVISQKPSRDICQRGTSLTIQCQVDSQVTMMFWYRQQPGQSLTLIATANQGSEATYESGFVIDKFPISRPNLTFSTLTVSNMSPEDSSIYLCSVRDRGGQPQHFGDGTRLSIL.